This TCR beta chain was identified during a study of beta chain features in type 1 diabetes. Sequenced material consisted of expressed TCRB transcripts (all of the isolated RNA was reverse transcribed). Some 3.6 million reads on average were seen across naive, central memory and regulatory T cell samples. The protocol was immunoSEQ multiplex PCR, while the TCRdb copy is restricted to in-frame clones and leaves out a portion. Among under 300,000 clones, approximately 25% were seen once, and the ten largest hold 0.012%. This clone appeared a few times. The antigen is not known. The CDR3 length is 11 residues. CDR1 is SQVTM and CDR2 is ANQGSEA in the germline V gene. V was trimmed by 2 bases and J by 4 bases, leaving 5 bases between them. Whole-study results and caveats: Type 1 diabetes patients had TCRB CDR3s that were shorter (moderately but significantly so) in all four CD4+ subsets.

This receptor was obtained from a woman aged 25 to 39 with type 1 diabetes. J is TRBJ1-1 and V is TRBV29-1; D is uncertain. Source material: naive CD4+ T cells from blood. The CDR3 DNA reads TGCAGCGTTGAACCGGGCACTGAAGCTTTCTTT. Translating gives CSVEPGTEAFF.